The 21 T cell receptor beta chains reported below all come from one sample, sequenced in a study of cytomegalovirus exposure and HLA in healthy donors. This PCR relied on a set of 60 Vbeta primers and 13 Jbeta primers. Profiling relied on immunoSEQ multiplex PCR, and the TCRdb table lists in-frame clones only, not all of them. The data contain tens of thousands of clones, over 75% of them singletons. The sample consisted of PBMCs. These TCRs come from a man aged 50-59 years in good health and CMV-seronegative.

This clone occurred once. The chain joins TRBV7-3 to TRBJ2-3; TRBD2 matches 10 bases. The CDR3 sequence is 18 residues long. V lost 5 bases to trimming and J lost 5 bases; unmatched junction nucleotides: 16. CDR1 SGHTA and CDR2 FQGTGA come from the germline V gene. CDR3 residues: CASSPRGWTSGPGDTQYF. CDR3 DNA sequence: TGTGCCAGCAGCCCTCGTGGGTGGACTAGCGGACCCGGAGATACGCAGTATTTT.

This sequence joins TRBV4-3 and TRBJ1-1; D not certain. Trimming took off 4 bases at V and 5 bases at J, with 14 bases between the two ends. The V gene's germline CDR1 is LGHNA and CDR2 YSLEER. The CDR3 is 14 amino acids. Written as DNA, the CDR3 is TGCGCCAGCAGCCCCCGTGAGGGCTGGACTGAAGCTTTCTTT. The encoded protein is CASSPREGWTEAFF.

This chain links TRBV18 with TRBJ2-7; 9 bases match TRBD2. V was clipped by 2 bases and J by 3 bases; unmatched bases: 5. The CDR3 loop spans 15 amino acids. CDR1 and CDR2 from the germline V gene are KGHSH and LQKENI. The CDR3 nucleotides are TGTGCCAGCTCACCAGGAAAGCGGGGGGACTACGAGCAGTACTTC. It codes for CASSPGKRGDYEQYF.

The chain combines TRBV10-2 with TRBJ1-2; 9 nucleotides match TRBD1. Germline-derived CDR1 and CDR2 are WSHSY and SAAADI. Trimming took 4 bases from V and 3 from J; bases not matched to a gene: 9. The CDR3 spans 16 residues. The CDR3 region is CASSVPPGQGHYGYTF. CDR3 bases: TGCGCCAGCAGTGTACCTCCGGGACAGGGACACTATGGCTACACCTTC.

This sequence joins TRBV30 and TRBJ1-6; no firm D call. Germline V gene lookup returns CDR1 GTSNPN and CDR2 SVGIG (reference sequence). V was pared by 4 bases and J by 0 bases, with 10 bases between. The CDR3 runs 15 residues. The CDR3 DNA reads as TGTGCCTGGAAGGGAGCGAGCTCCTATAATTCACCCCTCCACTTT. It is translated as CAWKGASSYNSPLHF. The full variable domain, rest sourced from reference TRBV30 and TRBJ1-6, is SQTIHQWPATLVQPVGSPLSLECTVEGTSNPNLYWYRQAAGRGLQLLFYSVGIGQISSEVPQNLSASRPQDRQFILSSKKLLLSDSGFYLCAWKGASSYNSPLHFGNGTRLTVT.

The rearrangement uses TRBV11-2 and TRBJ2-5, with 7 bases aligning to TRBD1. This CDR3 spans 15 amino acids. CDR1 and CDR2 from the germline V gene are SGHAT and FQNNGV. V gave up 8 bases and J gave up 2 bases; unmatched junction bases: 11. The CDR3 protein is CASGPRDRFQETQYF. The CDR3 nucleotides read TGTGCCAGCGGACCCCGGGACAGATTTCAAGAGACCCAGTACTTC.

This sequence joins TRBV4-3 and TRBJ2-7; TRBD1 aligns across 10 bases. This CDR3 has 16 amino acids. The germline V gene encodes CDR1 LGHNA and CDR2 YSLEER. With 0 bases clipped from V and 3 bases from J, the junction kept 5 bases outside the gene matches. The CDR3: CASSQDGTGAVYEQYF. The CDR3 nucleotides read TGCGCCAGCAGCCAAGATGGGACAGGGGCCGTCTACGAGCAGTACTTC.

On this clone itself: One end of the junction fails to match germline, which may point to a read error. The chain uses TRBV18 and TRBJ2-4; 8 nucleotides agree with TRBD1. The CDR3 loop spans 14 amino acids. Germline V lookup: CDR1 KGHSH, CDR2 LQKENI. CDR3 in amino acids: CASSPSRTGNMIGF. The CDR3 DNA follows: TGTGCCAGCTCACCATCCAGGACAGGGAATATGATTGGTTTC. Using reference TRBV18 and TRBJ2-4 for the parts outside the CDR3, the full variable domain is NAGVMQNPRHLVRRRGQEARLRCSPMKGHSHVYWYRQLPEEGLKFMVYLQKENIIDESGMPKERFSAEFPKEGPSILRIQQVVRGDSAAYFCASSPSRTGNMIGFGAGTRLSVL.

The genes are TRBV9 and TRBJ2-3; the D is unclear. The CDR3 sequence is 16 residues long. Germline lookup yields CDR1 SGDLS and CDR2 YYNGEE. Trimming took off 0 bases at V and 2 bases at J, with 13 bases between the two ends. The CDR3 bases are TGTGCCAGCAGCGTAGGGGCTGATTTGGACACAGATACGCAGTATTTT. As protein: CASSVGADLDTDTQYF. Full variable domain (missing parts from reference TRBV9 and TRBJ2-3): DSGVTQTPKHLITATGQRVTLRCSPRSGDLSVYWYQQSLDQGLQFLIQYYNGEERAKGNILERFSAQQFPDLHSELNLSSLELGDSALYFCASSVGADLDTDTQYFGPGTRLTVL.

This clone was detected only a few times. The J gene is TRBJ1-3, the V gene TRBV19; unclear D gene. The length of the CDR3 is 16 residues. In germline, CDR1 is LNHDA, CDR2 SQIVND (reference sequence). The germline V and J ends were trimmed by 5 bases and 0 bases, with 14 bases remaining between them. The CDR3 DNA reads TGTGCCAGTAGTCCAACAGTCCTCGTCTCTGGAAACACCATATATTTT. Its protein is CASSPTVLVSGNTIYF. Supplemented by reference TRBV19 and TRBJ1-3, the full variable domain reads DGGITQSPKYLFRKEGQNVTLSCEQNLNHDAMYWYRQDPGQGLRLIYYSQIVNDFQKGDIAEGYSVSREKKESFPLTVTSAQKNPTAFYLCASSPTVLVSGNTIYFGEGSWLTVV.

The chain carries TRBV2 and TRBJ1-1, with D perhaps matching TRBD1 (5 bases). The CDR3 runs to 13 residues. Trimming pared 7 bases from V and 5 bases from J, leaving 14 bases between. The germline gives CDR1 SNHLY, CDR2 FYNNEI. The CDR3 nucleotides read TGTGCCAGCACTCAGGGTTTGGAAACTGAAGCTTTCTTT. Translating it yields CASTQGLETEAFF. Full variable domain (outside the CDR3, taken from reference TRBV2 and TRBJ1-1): EPEVTQTPSHQVTQMGQEVILRCVPISNHLYFYWYRQILGQKVEFLVSFYNNEISEKSEIFDDQFSVERPDGSNFTLKIRSTKLEDSAMYFCASTQGLETEAFFGQGTRLTVV.

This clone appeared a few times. CDR3: CASSFGLAVYEGSGELFF. The CDR3 DNA reads TGTGCCAGCAGTTTTGGACTAGCGGTCTACGAAGGGAGCGGGGAGCTGTTTTTT. This chain joins TRBV28 and TRBJ2-2; the match to TRBD2 covers 10 bases. CDR3 size: 18 residues. Germline lookup yields CDR1 MDHEN and CDR2 SYDVKM. Losses at the gene ends were 3 bases for V and 7 bases for J; bases not matched to a gene: 14.

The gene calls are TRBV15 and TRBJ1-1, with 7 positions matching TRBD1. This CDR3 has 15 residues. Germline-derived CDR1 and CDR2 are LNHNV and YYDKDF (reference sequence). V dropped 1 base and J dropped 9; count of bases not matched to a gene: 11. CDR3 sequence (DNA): TGTGCCACCAGCAGAGTGGGGCAGGGGGAGAGGAAAGCTTTCTTT. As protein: CATSRVGQGERKAFF.

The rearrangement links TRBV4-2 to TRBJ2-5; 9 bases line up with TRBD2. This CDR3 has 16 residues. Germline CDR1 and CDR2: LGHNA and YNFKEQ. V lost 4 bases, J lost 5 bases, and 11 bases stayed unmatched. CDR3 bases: TGTGCCAGCAGCCTGAGTGGCGGGAGGGTAGGGGAGACCCAGTACTTC. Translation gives CASSLSGGRVGETQYF.

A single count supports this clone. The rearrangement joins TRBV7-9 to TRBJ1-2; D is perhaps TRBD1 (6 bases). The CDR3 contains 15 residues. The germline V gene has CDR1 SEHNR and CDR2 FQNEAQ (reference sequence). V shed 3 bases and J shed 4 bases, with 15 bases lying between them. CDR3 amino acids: CASSFTGSLFYGYTF. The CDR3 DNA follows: TGTGCCAGCAGCTTTACAGGGTCCCTTTTCTATGGCTACACCTTC.

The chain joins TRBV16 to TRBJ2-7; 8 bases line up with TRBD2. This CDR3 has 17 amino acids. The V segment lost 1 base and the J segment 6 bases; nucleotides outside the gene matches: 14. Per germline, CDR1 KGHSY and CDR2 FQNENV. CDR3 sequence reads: CASSQLPVGPGRAEQYF. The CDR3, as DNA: TGTGCCAGCAGCCAATTGCCGGTCGGTCCCGGGAGGGCCGAGCAGTACTTC.

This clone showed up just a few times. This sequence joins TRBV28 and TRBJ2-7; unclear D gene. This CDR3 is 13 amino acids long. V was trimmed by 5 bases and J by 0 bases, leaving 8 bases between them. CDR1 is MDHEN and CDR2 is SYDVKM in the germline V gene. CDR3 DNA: TGTGCCAGCAGTCGTCCGTTCTCCTACGAGCAGTACTTC. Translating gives CASSRPFSYEQYF.

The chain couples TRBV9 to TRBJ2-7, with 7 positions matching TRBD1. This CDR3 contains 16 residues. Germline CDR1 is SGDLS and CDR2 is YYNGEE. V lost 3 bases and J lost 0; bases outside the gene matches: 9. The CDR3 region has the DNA TGTGCCAGCAGCGCCTCCCGGGACAGAGACTCCTACGAGCAGTACTTC. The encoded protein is CASSASRDRDSYEQYF.

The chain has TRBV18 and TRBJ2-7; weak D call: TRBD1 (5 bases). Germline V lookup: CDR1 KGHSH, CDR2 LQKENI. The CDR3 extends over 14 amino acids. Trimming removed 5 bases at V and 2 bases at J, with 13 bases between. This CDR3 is CASSGQTGTYEQYF. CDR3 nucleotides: TGTGCCAGCTCAGGCCAAACAGGAACCTACGAGCAGTACTTC.

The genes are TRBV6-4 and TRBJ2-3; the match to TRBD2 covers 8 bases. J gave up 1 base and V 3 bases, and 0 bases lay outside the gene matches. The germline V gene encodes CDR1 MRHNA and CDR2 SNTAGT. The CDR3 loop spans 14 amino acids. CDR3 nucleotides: TGTGCCAGCAGTGAGCGGGGGGGCACAGATACGCAGTATTTT. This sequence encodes CASSERGGTDTQYF.

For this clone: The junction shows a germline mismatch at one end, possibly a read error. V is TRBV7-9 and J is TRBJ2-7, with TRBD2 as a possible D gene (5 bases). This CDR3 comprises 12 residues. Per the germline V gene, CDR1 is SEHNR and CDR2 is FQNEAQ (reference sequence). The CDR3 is CSSSLGLYEQYF. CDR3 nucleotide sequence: TGTTCCAGCAGCTTAGGACTTTACGAGCAGTACTTC.